This T cell receptor beta chain is from a study of cytomegalovirus exposure and HLA in healthy donors. As for the study in general: The use of the same platform for the 90 to 150 validation repertoires and the approximately 730 first-cohort repertoires was reported by a later analysis.

The donors were part of the validation cohort, which consisted of some 120 subjects and was separate from the first cohort of 666 subjects. Study-wide findings and caveats: The tendency of first-cohort TCR clusters to co-occur in the approximately 120 validation repertoires was identified by a subsequent analysis.

The assay was immunoSEQ multiplex PCR, and TCRdb's table has in-frame clones only and misses some. The sample includes 170,000 or so clones, around 85% of them seen just once. This CDR3 region has 16 residues. V lost 0 bases and J lost 4, with 12 bases in between. Germline loops: CDR1 SGHVS, CDR2 FNYEAQ. Comments on this clone: What it recognizes is unknown.

V usage is TRBV7-6 and J usage is TRBJ2-2; tentative D call: TRBD2 (6 bases). The material sequenced was PBMCs. The source is a man between 18 and 29 years old in good health and CMV-seropositive. The CDR3 protein is CASSLAPNGGTGELFF. CDR3 sequence (DNA): TGTGCCAGCAGCTTAGCTCCCAACGGGGGCACCGGGGAGCTGTTTTTT.